This record looks at one T cell receptor beta chain sequence and its context. How the authors handled the data: Estimates of nucleated cell counts were drawn from the amplification of reference gene primers. Sequenced by immunoSEQ multiplex PCR; TCRdb stores in-frame clones only, minus some. From that table come the V and J calls and clone size; the DNA was used to work out D and trimming. This table holds 100,000 to 150,000 clones, over 75% found once. The CDR3 sequence is 14 residues long. The junction had 9 bases not matched to a gene; V was cut back by 6 bases and J by 7 bases. Germline CDR1 and CDR2: MNHNY and SVGAGI (reference sequence). The entry originates in a study of blood T cell repertoires in COVID-19. For the study at large: Samples representing acute and convalescent COVID-19 were sourced from the United States, Italy and Spain.

This chain joins TRBV6-6 and TRBJ1-2, with 9 bases fitting TRBD1. This receptor was identified in a woman of 80 years or more with acute or convalescent COVID-19. The sample consisted of peripheral blood. The DNA for the CDR3 is TGTGCCAGCAGACTACAGGGGGCGCGGGGTGGCTACACCTTC. This sequence encodes CASRLQGARGGYTF.